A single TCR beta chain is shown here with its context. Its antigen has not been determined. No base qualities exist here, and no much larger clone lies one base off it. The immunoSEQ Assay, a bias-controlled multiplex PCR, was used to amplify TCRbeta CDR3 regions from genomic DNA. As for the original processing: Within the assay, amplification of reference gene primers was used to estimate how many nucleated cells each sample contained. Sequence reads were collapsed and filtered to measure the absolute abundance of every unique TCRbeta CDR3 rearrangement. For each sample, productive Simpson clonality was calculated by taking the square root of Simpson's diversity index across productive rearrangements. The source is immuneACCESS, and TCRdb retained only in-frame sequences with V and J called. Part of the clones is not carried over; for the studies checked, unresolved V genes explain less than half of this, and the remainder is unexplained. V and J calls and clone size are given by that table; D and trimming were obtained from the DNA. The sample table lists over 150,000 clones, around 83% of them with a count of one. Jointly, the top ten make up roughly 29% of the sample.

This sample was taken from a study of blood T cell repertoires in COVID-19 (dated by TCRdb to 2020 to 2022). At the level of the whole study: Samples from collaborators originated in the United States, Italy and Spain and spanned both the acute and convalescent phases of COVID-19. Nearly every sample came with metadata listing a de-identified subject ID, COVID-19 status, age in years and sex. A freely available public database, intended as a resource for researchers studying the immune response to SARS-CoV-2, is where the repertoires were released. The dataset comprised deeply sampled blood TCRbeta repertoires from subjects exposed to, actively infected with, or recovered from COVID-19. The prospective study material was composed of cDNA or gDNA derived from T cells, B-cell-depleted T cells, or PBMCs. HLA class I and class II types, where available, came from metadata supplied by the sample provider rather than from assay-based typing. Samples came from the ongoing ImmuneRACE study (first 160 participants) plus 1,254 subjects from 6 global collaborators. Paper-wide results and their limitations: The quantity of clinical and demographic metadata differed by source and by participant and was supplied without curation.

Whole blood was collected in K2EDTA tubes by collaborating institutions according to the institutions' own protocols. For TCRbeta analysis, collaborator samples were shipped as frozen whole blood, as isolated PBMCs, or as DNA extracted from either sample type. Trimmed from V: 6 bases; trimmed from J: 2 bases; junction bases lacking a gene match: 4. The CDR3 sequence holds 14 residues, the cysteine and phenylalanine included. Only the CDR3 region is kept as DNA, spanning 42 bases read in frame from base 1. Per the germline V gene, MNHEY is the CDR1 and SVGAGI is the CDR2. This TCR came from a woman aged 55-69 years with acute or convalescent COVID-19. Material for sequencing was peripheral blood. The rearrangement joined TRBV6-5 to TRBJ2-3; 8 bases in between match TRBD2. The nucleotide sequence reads TGTGCCAGCAGGATAGCGGGGACCACAGATACGCAGTATTTT. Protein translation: CASRIAGTTDTQYF.